Below, 21 T cell receptor beta chains from the same sample are listed, as sequenced in a study of T-cell memory formation after mild COVID-19. TCRdb reanalysed the 5' RACE reads using MiXCR and keeps one entry per CDR3 protein. The data contain 530,000 or so distinct CDR3 sequences, 15% to 20% of them seen just once; the ten biggest clones take up just over 8%. What was sequenced was PBMCs or a T cell subset sorted from them (not recorded which). The receptors were sampled from an adult woman who had mild COVID-19 (a few samples of this study predate the infection). Cell type and time point are not known.

This clonotype was seen only a few times. J is TRBJ1-2 and V is TRBV20-1, with D perhaps matching TRBD1 (6 bases). The CDR3 is 15 amino acids. Germline assignment: CDR1 DFQATT and CDR2 SNEGSKA (reference sequence). V was trimmed by 5 bases and J by 3 bases, leaving 19 bases between them. CDR3 loop: CSAGRSIGQYYGYTF. DNA for the CDR3: TGCAGTGCTGGACGCAGCATAGGACAGTACTATGGCTACACCTTC.

The CDR3 DNA is TGCGCCAGCAGCTTGGTAGCGGGCTTATCGAGCAATGAGCAGTTCTTC. This encodes CASSLVAGLSSNEQFF. The chain has TRBV5-1 and TRBJ2-1, with 7 nucleotides matching TRBD2. V was clipped by 0 bases and J by 6 bases; unmatched bases: 9. This CDR3 has 16 residues. Germline V lookup: CDR1 SGHRS, CDR2 YFSETQ.

The V gene is TRBV14, the J gene TRBJ1-1; no definite D call. Between the trimmed V and J ends, which lost 4 bases and 0 bases, there was a span of 18 bases. The CDR3 loop spans 17 amino acids. The germline gives CDR1 SGHDN, CDR2 FVKESK. CDR3 residues: CASSPASVSLLNTEAFF. DNA of the CDR3: TGTGCCAGCAGCCCCGCTTCGGTTTCCCTTTTGAACACTGAAGCTTTCTTT.

This clonotype has a count of ten or more. This chain connects TRBV6-6 to TRBJ2-1; perhaps TRBD2 as D (6 bases). Germline V gene sequence: CDR1 MNHNY, CDR2 SVGAGI (reference sequence). V was pared by 6 bases and J by 1 base, with 10 bases between. This CDR3 is built from 14 residues. The CDR3 sequence: CASRRLASYNEQFF. The CDR3 DNA follows: TGTGCCAGCAGAAGGCTAGCGTCCTACAATGAGCAGTTCTTC.

This clonotype turned up a few times. The gene calls are TRBV5-1 and TRBJ2-1; possible D gene TRBD2, 5 bases. The germline CDR1 and CDR2 sequences are SGHRS and YFSETQ. Trimming removed 2 bases from V and 0 bases from J, with 12 bases in between. The CDR3 is 16 amino acids. The CDR3 nucleotides are TGCGCCAGCAGCTTAAGCGGCTCAAGCTCCTACAATGAGCAGTTCTTC. Residues: CASSLSGSSSYNEQFF.

This chain joins TRBV7-9 and TRBJ1-1, with D unresolved. Germline CDR1 reads SEHNR; CDR2 reads FQNEAQ (reference sequence). The CDR3 covers 15 residues. V lost 5 bases to trimming and J lost 3 bases, with 16 bases between them. DNA of the CDR3: TGTGCCAGCAGCGAAGACCAGGTCCGTCACACTGAAGCTTTCTTT. Protein sequence: CASSEDQVRHTEAFF.

On this clonotype: The junction and the germline gene differ at one end; a read error may be behind it. The chain combines TRBV15 with TRBJ2-1; TRBD1 or TRBD2 may be the D gene (5 bases each). The CDR3 has 12 amino acids. CDR1 and CDR2 from the germline V gene are LNHNV and YYDKDF (reference sequence). Written as DNA, the CDR3 is TGTGCCACCAGCAGTGACACAGGAGGTCGCCTCTTC. This gives the protein CATSSDTGGRLF.

This CDR3 is CSVAGGLQDEQFF. CDR3 coding DNA: TGCAGCGTTGCAGGGGGCCTGCAGGATGAGCAGTTCTTC. V is TRBV29-1 and J is TRBJ2-1, with 8 positions matching TRBD1. This CDR3 spans 13 amino acids. V dropped 4 bases and J dropped 8; count of bases not matched to a gene: 7. In germline, CDR1 is SQVTM, CDR2 ANQGSEA.

This chain links TRBV12-3 or TRBV12-4 with TRBJ1-3; D remains unclear. The CDR3 length is 13 residues. V lost 3 bases, J lost 7 bases, and 10 bases lay in between. The DNA of the CDR3 is TGTGCCAGCAGTTTGTTTTTGGGCAACACCATATATTTT. Translation: CASSLFLGNTIYF.

This clonotype has just a few counts. This chain joins TRBV12-3 or TRBV12-4 and TRBJ1-3, with unresolved D. V shed 6 bases and J shed 0 bases, with 12 bases lying between them. This CDR3 comprises 15 residues. Here the CDR3 reads CASSREANSGNTIYF. The CDR3 DNA is TGTGCCAGCAGCCGGGAGGCCAACTCTGGAAACACCATATATTTT.

This clonotype was observed a few times. The chain combines TRBV7-2 with TRBJ2-1; D gene uncertain. CDR1 is SGHTA, CDR2 FQGNSA, per germline. The CDR3 has 14 amino acids. The germline V and J ends were trimmed by 7 bases and 1 base, with 11 bases remaining between them. The CDR3 here is CASTPDPSYNEQFF. The DNA of the CDR3 is TGTGCCAGCACTCCGGACCCATCCTACAATGAGCAGTTCTTC.

The V call is TRBV7-8, the J call TRBJ1-5, with 10 bases matching TRBD1. Trimming took 3 bases from V and 9 from J; bases not matched to a gene: 8. This CDR3 has 15 residues. The germline CDR1 and CDR2 sequences are SGHVS and FQNEAQ. Here the CDR3 reads CASSFGTGAPWPQHF. CDR3 DNA sequence: TGTGCCAGCAGCTTCGGGACAGGGGCTCCTTGGCCCCAGCATTTT.

The chain combines TRBV18 with TRBJ1-1; 7 nucleotides match TRBD1. With V trimmed by 1 base and J by 6 bases, 14 bases remained unmatched. CDR3 size: 17 residues. In germline, CDR1 is KGHSH, CDR2 LQKENI. CDR3 region: CASSPLRYGQAVAEAFF. CDR3 nucleotide sequence: TGTGCCAGCTCACCACTCCGTTATGGACAGGCAGTAGCTGAAGCTTTCTTT.

This clonotype occurred a few times. V is TRBV10-2 and J is TRBJ2-3; 10 bases line up with TRBD2. Germline-derived CDR1 and CDR2 are WSHSY and SAAADI. The length of the CDR3 is 15 residues. V was pared by 5 bases and J by 2 bases, with 4 bases of the junction left unmatched. In nucleotides, the CDR3 is TGCGCCAGCAGTTCCAGCGGGGGGGTCACAGATACGCAGTATTTT. Amino acids: CASSSSGGVTDTQYF.

This clonotype was recorded a few times. The CDR3: CASSSRGLPQHF. The CDR3 bases are TGTGCCAGCAGCTCCAGGGGCCTGCCCCAGCATTTT. This rearrangement joins TRBV7-2 to TRBJ1-5; D possibly corresponds to TRBD1 (6 bases). Trimming removed 4 bases at V and 9 bases at J, with 10 bases between. The CDR3 is 12 amino acids. From germline, CDR1 is SGHTA and CDR2 FQGNSA.

This clonotype was counted only a few times. CDR3 bases: TGTGCCATTGCCGAGACAGCTAGCACAGATACGCAGTATTTT. This sequence encodes CAIAETASTDTQYF. This rearrangement joins TRBV19 to TRBJ2-3, with D possibly being TRBD1 (5 bases). The V end was cut by 10 bases, the J end by 0 bases, with 14 bases between. Germline V gene sequence: CDR1 LNHDA, CDR2 SQIVND (reference sequence). CDR3 length: 14 residues.

This clonotype was picked up a small number of times. This sequence joins TRBV20-1 and TRBJ2-1; tentatively, D is TRBD1 or TRBD2 (5 bases each). Trimming pared 0 bases from V and 8 bases from J, leaving 11 bases between. CDR1 is DFQATT and CDR2 is SNEGSKA in the germline V gene (reference sequence). The CDR3 covers 13 residues. CDR3 protein: CSARDKGRDEQFF. The DNA of the CDR3 is TGCAGTGCTAGAGATAAGGGACGAGATGAGCAGTTCTTC.

In this sample, this clonotype turned up a few times. This chain links TRBV20-1 with TRBJ2-7; 8 bases map to TRBD1. V dropped 4 bases and J dropped 1; count of bases not matched to a gene: 9. The CDR3 extends over 15 amino acids. From germline, CDR1 is DFQATT and CDR2 SNEGSKA (reference sequence). The DNA of the CDR3 is TGCAGTGCTACTTCCCGGACAGGGCAGTCCTACGAGCAGTACTTC. This codes for CSATSRTGQSYEQYF.

In its sample, this clonotype was seen a few times. This sequence joins TRBV7-6 and TRBJ1-3; no definite D call. Germline V gives CDR1 SGHVS, CDR2 FNYEAQ. This CDR3 has 17 amino acids. Trimming took off 2 bases at V and 0 bases at J, with 14 bases between the two ends. The CDR3: CASSLTGGPFSGNTIYF. In nucleotides, the CDR3 is TGTGCCAGCAGCTTAACTGGAGGTCCCTTCTCTGGAAACACCATATATTTT.

The chain combines TRBV5-5 with TRBJ1-6; D gene unclear. The CDR3 runs 13 residues. In germline, CDR1 is SGHKS, CDR2 YYEKEE (reference sequence). The V end was cut by 0 bases, the J end by 7 bases, with 5 bases between. The CDR3 loop reads CASSLVRNSPLHF. CDR3 coding DNA: TGTGCCAGCAGCTTGGTCCGAAATTCACCCCTCCACTTT.

This clonotype was seen only a few times. The chain combines TRBV7-6 with TRBJ2-5; D may be TRBD1 (8 bases). The CDR3 covers 15 residues. In germline, CDR1 is SGHVS, CDR2 FNYEAQ. Trimming pared 1 base from V and 5 bases from J, leaving 14 bases between. The CDR3 here is CASSLDRGGIETQYF. CDR3 DNA sequence: TGTGCCAGCAGCTTAGACAGGGGGGGGATCGAGACCCAGTACTTC.